This TCR beta chain was identified in a study of blood T cell repertoires in COVID-19. CDR1 and CDR2 from the germline V gene are LGHNA and YNFKEQ. The CDR3 is 16 amino acids. The V gene lost 7 bases and the J gene lost 1 base, with 19 bases spanning the gap. Profiled with immunoSEQ multiplex PCR; TCRdb holds only in-frame clones, not every one. This table holds 35,000 to 50,000 clones, 92% found once. This chain links TRBV4-2 with TRBJ1-1; D remains unclear. This sequence was found in a man aged 50 or older with active COVID-19. Sequences were obtained from peripheral blood. CDR3 coding DNA: TGTGCCAGCACCACATCCCGGGGATCCCAGAACACTGAAGCTTTCTTT. This encodes CASTTSRGSQNTEAFF.